This TCR beta chain was obtained from a study of cytomegalovirus exposure and HLA in healthy donors. PCR was performed using 60 Vbeta and 13 Jbeta primers. Repertoires were generated with immunoSEQ multiplex PCR, while TCRdb's copy carries only in-frame clones and drops some. The repertoire holds roughly 170,000 clones, with around four fifths as singletons. V lost 7 bases and J lost 4; bases outside the gene matches: 7. CDR1 is SGHTA and CDR2 is FQGNSA in the germline V gene. CDR3 length: 14 amino acids. This chain connects TRBV7-2 to TRBJ2-3; 8 bases map to TRBD2. The sequence derives from a man aged 50-60 years in good health and CMV-seronegative. The sample was PBMCs. CDR3 bases: TGTGCCAGCAAGGGAGCGGGAGTGGCAGATACGCAGTATTTT. As protein: CASKGAGVADTQYF. Complete variable domain (other parts from reference TRBV7-2 and TRBJ2-3): GAGVSQSPSNKVTEKGKDVELRCDPISGHTALYWYRQSLGQGLEFLIYFQGNSAPDKSGLPSDRFSAERTGGSVSTLTIQRTQQEDSAVYLCASKGAGVADTQYFGPGTRLTVL.